The present T cell receptor beta chain was sequenced within a study of a mutant IDH1 vaccine in newly diagnosed glioma listed by TCRdb under 2021. Context from the whole study: Vaccination was initiated 4-6 weeks after radiotherapy alone, or concurrently with temozolomide cycles in the chemotherapy-containing groups. Of the approximately 29 treated patients, approximately 62% were male and around 38% were female, and a mean age of 40.4 years was recorded. Peripheral blood was collected at six visits: V03 (baseline), V05, V07, V10, V12 and V13. The week-35 safety follow-up took place at visit V12, and the week-47 end of study took place at visit V13. For exploratory analyses, about 25 treated patients had longitudinal TCRB deep sequencing done wherever samples were available. Before enrollment, most patients had been given radiochemotherapy with temozolomide as standard therapy, while the rest had received either radiotherapy alone or temozolomide alone. General conclusions and limits of the study: Availability determined which PBMC samples were chosen for TCRB deep sequencing. Immune responses induced by the vaccine were seen in around 94% of patients across multiple MHC alleles. No apparent relationship was observed between pseudoprogression and alterations in the top peripheral T cell clonotypes detected by TCRB sequencing. It was noted by the authors that analyses of patient blood samples could not be reproduced owing to sample limitations.

The sample's time point label, in plain terms: week 47, end of study. A 20-mer mutant IDH1 peptide at 300 micrograms in Montanide made up each vaccine dose, which was injected subcutaneously together with topical imiquimod. Eight vaccinations were administered to patients in weeks 1, 3, 5, 7, 11, 15, 19 and 23, corresponding to visits V03 through V10. Donors had newly diagnosed WHO grade 3 or 4 IDH1-mutant astrocytomas with loss of nuclear ATRX. The samples were drawn from NOA16, a multicentre, single-arm, open-label phase I trial in Germany that tested a mutant IDH1 peptide vaccine in humans for the first time. The DNeasy Blood and Tissue Kit was used to extract genomic DNA from EDTA blood for TCRB sequencing. The germline ends are 17 bases apart after V is trimmed by 5 bases and J by 12 bases. The CDR3 numbers 12 residues from cysteine through phenylalanine. The retained sequence is limited to the CDR3, 36 bases, with the frame set at the first base. CDR1 is given as WNHNN and CDR2 as SYGVQD, both from the germline V gene (reference sequence).

To prepare the library, the immunoSEQ multiplex PCR assay was applied. Rearranged TCR beta chain sequences were amplified using the hsTCRB Kit according to the manufacturer's protocol. An Illumina MiSeq was used to sequence the TCRB libraries. For the original study's pipeline: The proprietary platform of the kit vendor was used for demultiplexing, trimming and gene mapping. Sourced from immuneACCESS, this table was stored by TCRdb with only in-frame sequences that have V and J called. A share of the clones is absent; for the studies checked, an unresolved V gene accounts for under half, and the remainder has no known explanation. V, J and clone size are those of that table, while D and trimming were read from the DNA. The sample includes about 94,000 clones, with 85% to 90% observed a single time. Roughly 0.78% of the sample belongs to the ten largest clones. This clone has a single count. Its antigen is not yet known. One base away there is no much larger clone; base qualities are not given.

This clonotype originated in a woman aged 45-65 years with glioma. The chain links TRBV10-1 with TRBJ2-7; no D gene can be assigned with confidence. The starting material was PBMCs, obtained from a glioma patient whose treatment included an IDH1 peptide vaccine. CDR3 sequence: CASSQGKGKRYF. The DNA reads TGCGCCAGCAGTCAAGGGAAAGGGAAGCGGTACTTC.